This TCR beta chain appears in the sequencing data of a study of regulatory T cells in long-lasting Graves disease (dated by TCRdb to the early 2020s). About the study as a whole: Antithyroid drugs had been taken for less than 3 months by newly diagnosed Graves' disease patients. TCR sequencing covered some 13 persistent and some 20 newly diagnosed Graves' disease patients, some 33 samples in total. The study took place in China and was registered as a clinical trial. Persistent Graves' disease patients were compared with newly diagnosed Graves' disease patients by peripheral blood TCR sequencing and RNA sequencing.

Interpreted using the paper, the time point label stands for: newly diagnosed GD, antithyroid drugs for less than 3 months. For both TCR sequencing and RNA sequencing, RNA was extracted from PBMCs in TRIzol. Graves' disease was diagnosed according to American Thyroid Association guidelines. Patients for the study were recruited at an endocrinology department in Xi'an, China. Each patient gave approximately 10 milliliters of peripheral blood, collected in an EDTA anticoagulant tube. PBMCs were isolated by Ficoll Paque Plus density gradient separation without further T cell sorting. RNA quality was checked with an Agilent 2100 Bioanalyzer and agarose gel, and concentration with a NanoDrop 2000. V lost 2 bases and J lost 2 bases; the stretch between them is 13 bases long. The germline V gene (reference sequence) specifies DFQATT as CDR1 and SNEGSKA as CDR2. The CDR3 runs 15 amino acids, cysteine and phenylalanine included. Solely the CDR3 DNA is kept, with 45 bases framed from the first base.

The paper as a whole reports these results and caveats: The small sample size was acknowledged by the authors as a limitation that may reduce accuracy. Preferential use of TRBV28, TRBJ1-2 and TRBJ2-5 was observed in persistent disease, whereas TRBV20-1 and TRBJ2-1 were favored in newly diagnosed disease. Because the primary lesion, thyroid tissue, could not be accessed, the study looked at peripheral blood alone. Only the TCR beta chain was sequenced and analyzed. More public clonotypes were shared among persistent patients (around 3,000) than among newly diagnosed patients (approximately 930). Persistent Graves' disease patients showed lower TCR Shannon entropy and fewer highly expanded clones than newly diagnosed patients, suggesting clonal expansion.

Preparation of the library involved multiplex PCR. Sequencing instrument: Illumina HiSeq 4000. TCR beta libraries were built with iRepertoire HTBI primers and Arm-PCR amplification of CDR3 regions. Before sequencing, the PCR products underwent gel purification. Per the authors' processing: Gene usage analysis of CDR3 amino acid clonotypes relied on the 60 or so TRBV and fewer than 15 TRBJ segments identified across samples. COPE and FqMerger were used to merge filtered high-quality paired reads into contigs. BLAST was used to align contigs to the IMGT TRBV, TRBD and TRBJ reference genes, and CDR3 was defined following IMGT. Any clonotype with a frequency above 0.1% was classified as a highly expanded clone. Repertoire diversity was measured by Shannon entropy, and V-J evenness by the Gini coefficient. Clonotypes shared by more than one individual were considered public. TCRdb reworked the public reads: Q25 trimming with fastp, MiXCR clone assembly, productive beta chains retained. Rows with one shared CDR3 protein collapse into an entry with the most common genes and DNA. These V and J calls derive from TCRdb rather than the authors' analysis. This sample gives over 500,000 distinct CDR3 sequences in total; more than 15% of them show up just once. Clones ranked in the top ten supply about 11% of the sample.

Points on this clonotype: Its target antigen remains unknown. The sample holds no much larger clone one base away, and base qualities are not on file.

The data were also submitted as part of a second study, on T cells in Graves' hyperthyroidism and ophthalmopathy. The second study's authors report: Stable Graves' hyperthyroidism was defined as no progression to ophthalmopathy during 18 months of follow-up. Hyperthyroidism patients were newly diagnosed, had a disease duration of under 2 months, and were aged 18 to 65 years. Exclusion was applied to patients with uncontrolled infections, other autoimmune diseases, pregnancy or lactation. Diagnoses were based on clinical symptoms, serum thyroxine and TRAb, thyroid ultrasound and orbital computed tomography. For the first round of RT-PCR on the TCR CDR3, the HTBI primer set was used together with the Qiagen OneStep RT-PCR kit. Blood samples also contained most of the expanded thyroid clonotypes (frequency above 0.001), which suggests that blood repertoires may reflect thyroid immune responses. Ophthalmopathy was separated from stable hyperthyroidism by a 13 V-J signature model, with over 85% sensitivity and roughly 81% specificity obtained in cross-validation and 80%/75% obtained in testing. In validation, progression to ophthalmopathy was predicted by the model with approximately 67% sensitivity and under 85% specificity, a median of approximately 7.1 months before onset. A discovery cohort of roughly 100 patients, roughly 40 with Graves' ophthalmopathy and about 58 with stable Graves' hyperthyroidism, was used to find distinguishing TCR V-J signatures. An independent validation cohort of about 19 hyperthyroidism patients and 15 or so patients who later progressed to ophthalmopathy tested prospective prediction of ophthalmopathy. For training and testing, the 100 or so patients in the discovery cohort were randomly divided in a 7:3 ratio. In six Graves' hyperthyroidism patients, the study also compared T-cell repertoires from thyroid tissue with T-cell repertoires from blood. Following sampling, methimazole starting at 30 mg daily was given to hyperthyroidism patients, and high-dose intravenous methylprednisolone was given to ophthalmopathy patients. The libraries were constructed in a second round of multiplex PCR and then size-selected and purified. Paired-end sequencing of the libraries was performed with 100 bp reads on an Illumina HiSeq2000. SOAPnuke was used to process the raw data, removing reads that contained adapters or uncalled bases, had a mean Phred below 15, or lacked an exact match to the constant primer or identifier. COPE v1.2.5 was used to merge high-quality paired reads, and clonotypes were defined as unique nucleotide sequences. Clonotypes were aligned to IMGT TRBV, TRBD and TRBJ reference segments using MiTCR v1.1. The analysis included only V-J combinations with a frequency above 0.0001, which together covered 98% to 99.2% of the repertoires. The TCS score was defined as the ratio of F50 (clonal expansion) to E x V (chaos), calculated using BLOSUM62-based TCRdist between CDR3 peptides within each V-J. Welch's t-statistics and random forest reduced fewer than 600 V-J features to some 14, which were used in a naive Bayes classifier (R e1071). Sample size was not statistically predetermined, and blinding of investigators to group allocation was not performed. The paper reports TCR Vbeta CDR3 sequencing of 135 peripheral blood samples: 43 ophthalmopathy, about 75 hyperthyroidism and around 17 progressor patients.

Recombination connected TRBV20-1 to TRBJ1-5; a tentative D match to TRBD1 spans 5 bases. The starting material was peripheral blood mononuclear cells (PBMCs), obtained at new diagnosis, from a patient treated with antithyroid drugs. The sequence was collected from a man aged 18 to 35 with Graves disease. Donor details come from another sample of the same person, matched by shared clones. The nucleotide sequence reads TGCAGTGCTAGACCCCGGGGGTCGCGCAATCAGCCCCAGCATTTT. It encodes CSARPRGSRNQPQHF.